The sequence of this TCR beta chain was determined in a study of blood T cell repertoires in COVID-19. About the study: The study drew acute and convalescent COVID-19 samples from the United States, Italy and Spain. The cDNA or gDNA used as material had been derived from T cells, B-cell-depleted T cells, or PBMCs.

Trimming removed 2 bases from V and 2 bases from J; junction bases left unmatched: 5. Germline V lookup: CDR1 SEHNR, CDR2 FQNEAQ (reference sequence). This CDR3 has 15 residues. In the original processing: Reference gene primer amplification gave nucleated cell count estimates. The protocol was immunoSEQ multiplex PCR, while the TCRdb copy is restricted to in-frame clones and leaves out a portion. The V and J calls and clone size were taken over from that table, and D and trimming were inferred from the DNA. Of tens of thousands of clones detected, roughly 90% appear once; the ten largest clones hold around 16%.

The chain is built from TRBV7-9 and TRBJ2-7, with 8 bases lining up with TRBD2. The clonotype originates from a male donor with acute or convalescent COVID-19. The sequencing sample was made of peripheral blood. CDR3 in DNA: TGTGCCAGCAGCTTAATTGGCGGGGGGACCTACGAGCAGTACTTC. Protein product: CASSLIGGGTYEQYF.